This TCR beta chain came from a study of blood T cell repertoires in COVID-19. As for the study in general: COVID-19 samples from acute and convalescent phases originated in the United States, Italy and Spain.

Original data processing: Reference gene primer amplification yielded estimated nucleated cell counts. The table came from immunoSEQ multiplex PCR; TCRdb's copy has only in-frame clones and leaves some out. D and trimming come from the DNA, and the V and J calls and clone size come from that table. The profile shows 250,000 to 300,000 clones, 75% to 90% of them singletons. Trimming stripped 4 bases from V and 3 bases from J, with 8 bases between. CDR3 length: 12 amino acids. Germline assignment: CDR1 SGHRS and CDR2 YFSETQ. The chain combines TRBV5-1 with TRBJ2-7; maybe TRBD1 (6 bases). The sequence derives from a woman in her forties or fifties who had recovered from COVID-19. Sequencing used peripheral blood. CDR3 sequence: CASSPDSYEQYF. The CDR3 nucleotides read TGCGCCAGCAGCCCGGACAGCTACGAGCAGTACTTC.